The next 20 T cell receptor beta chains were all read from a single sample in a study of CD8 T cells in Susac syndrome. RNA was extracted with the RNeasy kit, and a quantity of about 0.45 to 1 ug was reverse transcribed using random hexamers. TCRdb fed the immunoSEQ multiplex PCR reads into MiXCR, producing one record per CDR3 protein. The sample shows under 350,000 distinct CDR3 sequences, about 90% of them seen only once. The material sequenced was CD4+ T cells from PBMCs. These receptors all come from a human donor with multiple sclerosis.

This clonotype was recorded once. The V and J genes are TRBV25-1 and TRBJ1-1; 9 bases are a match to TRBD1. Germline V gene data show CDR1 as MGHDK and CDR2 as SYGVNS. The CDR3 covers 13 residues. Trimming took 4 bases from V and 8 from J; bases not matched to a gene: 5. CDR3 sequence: CASSVRTGAEAFF. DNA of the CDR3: TGTGCCAGCAGTGTCCGGACAGGGGCGGAAGCTTTCTTT.

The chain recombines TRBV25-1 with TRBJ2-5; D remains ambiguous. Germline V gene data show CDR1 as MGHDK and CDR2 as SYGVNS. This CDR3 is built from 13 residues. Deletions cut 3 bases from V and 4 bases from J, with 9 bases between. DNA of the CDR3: TGTGCCAGCAGTGAGCCTCCCGTAGAGACCCAGTACTTC. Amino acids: CASSEPPVETQYF.

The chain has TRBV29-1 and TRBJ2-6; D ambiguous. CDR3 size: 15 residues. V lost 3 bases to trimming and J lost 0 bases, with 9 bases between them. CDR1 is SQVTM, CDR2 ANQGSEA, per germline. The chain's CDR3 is CSVEALHSGANVLTF. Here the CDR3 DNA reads TGCAGCGTTGAGGCTCTACACTCTGGGGCCAACGTCCTGACTTTC.

The CDR3 DNA reads as TGTGCCAGCAGCGTAGCGGCTAGAAGCACAGATACGCAGTATTTT. Its protein product is CASSVAARSTDTQYF. The rearrangement links TRBV9 to TRBJ2-3; D gene ambiguous. Germline V gene sequence: CDR1 SGDLS, CDR2 YYNGEE. This CDR3 comprises 15 residues. The V end lost 0 bases, the J end lost 0 bases, and 8 bases lay between the germline ends.

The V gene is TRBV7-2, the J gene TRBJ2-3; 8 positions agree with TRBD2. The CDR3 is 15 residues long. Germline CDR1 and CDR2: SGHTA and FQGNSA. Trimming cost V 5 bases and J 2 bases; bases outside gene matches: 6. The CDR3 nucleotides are TGTGCCAGCAGCCCCGACGGGGGGGTCACAGATACGCAGTATTTT. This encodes CASSPDGGVTDTQYF.

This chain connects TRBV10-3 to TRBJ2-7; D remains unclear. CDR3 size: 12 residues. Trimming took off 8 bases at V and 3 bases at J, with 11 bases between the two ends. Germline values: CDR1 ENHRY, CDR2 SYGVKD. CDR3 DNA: TGTGCCATCCGGGCAGAGCACTACGAGCAGTACTTC. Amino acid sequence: CAIRAEHYEQYF.

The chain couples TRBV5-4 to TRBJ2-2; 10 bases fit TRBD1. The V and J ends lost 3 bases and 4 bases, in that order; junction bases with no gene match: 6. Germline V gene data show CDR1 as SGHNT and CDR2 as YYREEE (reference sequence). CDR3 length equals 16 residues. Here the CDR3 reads CASSWRQGAGTGELFF. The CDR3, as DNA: TGTGCCAGCAGCTGGCGACAGGGGGCGGGCACCGGGGAGCTGTTTTTT. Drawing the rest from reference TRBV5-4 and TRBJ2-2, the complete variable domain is ETGVTQSPTHLIKTRGQQVTLRCSSQSGHNTVSWYQQALGQGPQFIFQYYREEENGRGNFPPRFSGLQFPNYSSELNVNALELDDSALYLCASSWRQGAGTGELFFGEGSRLTVL.

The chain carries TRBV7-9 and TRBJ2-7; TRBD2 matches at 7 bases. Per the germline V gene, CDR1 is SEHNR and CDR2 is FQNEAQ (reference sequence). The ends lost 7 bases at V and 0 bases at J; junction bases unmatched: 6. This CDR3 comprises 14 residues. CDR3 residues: CASTPGGFSYEQYF. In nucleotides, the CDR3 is TGTGCCAGCACTCCGGGGGGATTCTCCTACGAGCAGTACTTC. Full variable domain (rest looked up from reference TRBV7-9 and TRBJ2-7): DTGVSQNPRHKITKRGQNVTFRCDPISEHNRLYWYRQTLGQGPEFLTYFQNEAQLEKSRLLSDRFSAERPKGSFSTLEIQRTEQGDSAMYLCASTPGGFSYEQYFGPGTRLTVT.

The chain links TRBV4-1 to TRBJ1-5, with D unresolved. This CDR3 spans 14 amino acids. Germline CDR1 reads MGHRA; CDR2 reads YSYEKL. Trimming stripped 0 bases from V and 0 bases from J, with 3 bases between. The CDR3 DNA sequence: TGCGCCAGCAGCCAAGACGTTAGCAATCAGCCCCAGCATTTT. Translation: CASSQDVSNQPQHF.

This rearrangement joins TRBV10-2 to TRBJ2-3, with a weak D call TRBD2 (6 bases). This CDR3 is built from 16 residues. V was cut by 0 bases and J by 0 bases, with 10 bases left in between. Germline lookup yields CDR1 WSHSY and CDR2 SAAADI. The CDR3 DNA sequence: TGCGCCAGCAGTGAGTCGGCGCGGGGTAGCACAGATACGCAGTATTTT. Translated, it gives CASSESARGSTDTQYF.

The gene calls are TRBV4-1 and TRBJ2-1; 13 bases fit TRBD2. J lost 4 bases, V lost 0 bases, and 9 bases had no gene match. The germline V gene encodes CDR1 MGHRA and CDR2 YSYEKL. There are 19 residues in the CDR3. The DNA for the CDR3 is TGCGCCAGCAGCCAAGACCCGGGACTAGCGGGAAGAGGGTACAATGAGCAGTTCTTC. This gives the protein CASSQDPGLAGRGYNEQFF.

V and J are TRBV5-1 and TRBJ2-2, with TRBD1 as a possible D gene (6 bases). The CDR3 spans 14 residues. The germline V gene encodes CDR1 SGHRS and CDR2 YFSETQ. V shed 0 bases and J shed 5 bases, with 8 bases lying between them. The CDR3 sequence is CASSLGGRTGELFF. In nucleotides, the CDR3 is TGCGCCAGCAGCTTGGGGGGGCGGACCGGGGAGCTGTTTTTT.

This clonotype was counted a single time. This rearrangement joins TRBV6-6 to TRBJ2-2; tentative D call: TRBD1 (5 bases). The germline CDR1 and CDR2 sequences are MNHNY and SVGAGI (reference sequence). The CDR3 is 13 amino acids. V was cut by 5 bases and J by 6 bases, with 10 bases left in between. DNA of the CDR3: TGTGCCAGCAGTGGGGCATCAGCCGGGGAGCTGTTTTTT. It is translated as CASSGASAGELFF.

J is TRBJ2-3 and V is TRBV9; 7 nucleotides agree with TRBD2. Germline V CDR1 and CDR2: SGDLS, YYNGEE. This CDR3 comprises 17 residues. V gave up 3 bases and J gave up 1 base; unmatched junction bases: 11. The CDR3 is CASSAVPGGGGTDTQYF. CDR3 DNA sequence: TGTGCCAGCAGCGCTGTACCCGGGGGAGGGGGCACAGATACGCAGTATTTT.

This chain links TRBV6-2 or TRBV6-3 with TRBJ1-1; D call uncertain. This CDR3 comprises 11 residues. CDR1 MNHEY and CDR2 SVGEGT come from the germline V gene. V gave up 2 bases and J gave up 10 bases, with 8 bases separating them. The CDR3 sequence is CASSYLLAAFF. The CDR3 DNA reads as TGTGCCAGCAGTTACCTACTTGCAGCTTTCTTT.

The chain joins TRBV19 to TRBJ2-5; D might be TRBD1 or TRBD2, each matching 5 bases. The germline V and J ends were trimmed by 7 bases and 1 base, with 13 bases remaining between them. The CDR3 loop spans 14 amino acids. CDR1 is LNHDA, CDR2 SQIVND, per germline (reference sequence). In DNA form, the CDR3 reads TGTGCCAGTACTTCAGGGACCCCCCAAGAGACCCAGTACTTC. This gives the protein CASTSGTPQETQYF.

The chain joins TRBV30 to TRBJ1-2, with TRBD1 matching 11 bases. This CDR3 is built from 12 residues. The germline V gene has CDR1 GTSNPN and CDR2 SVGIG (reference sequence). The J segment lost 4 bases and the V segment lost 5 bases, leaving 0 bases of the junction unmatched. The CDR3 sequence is CAWGTGGYGYTF. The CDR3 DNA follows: TGTGCCTGGGGGACAGGGGGCTATGGCTACACCTTC.

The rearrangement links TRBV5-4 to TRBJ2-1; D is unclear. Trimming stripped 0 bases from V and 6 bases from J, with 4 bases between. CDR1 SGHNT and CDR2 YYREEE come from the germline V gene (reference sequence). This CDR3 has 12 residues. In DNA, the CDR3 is TGTGCCAGCAGCTTGGTGCCCAATGAGCAGTTCTTC. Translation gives CASSLVPNEQFF.

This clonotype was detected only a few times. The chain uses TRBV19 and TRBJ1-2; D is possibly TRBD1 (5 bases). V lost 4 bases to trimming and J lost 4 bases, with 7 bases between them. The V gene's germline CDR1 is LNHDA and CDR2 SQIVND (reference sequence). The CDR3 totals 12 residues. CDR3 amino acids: CASSRGTYGYTF. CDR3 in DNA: TGTGCCAGTAGTAGAGGGACCTATGGCTACACCTTC.

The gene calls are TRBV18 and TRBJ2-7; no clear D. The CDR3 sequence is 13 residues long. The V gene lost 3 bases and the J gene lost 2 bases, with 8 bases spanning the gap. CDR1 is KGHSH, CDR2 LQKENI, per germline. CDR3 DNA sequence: TGTGCCAGCTCACCCCGCCAGACCTACGAGCAGTACTTC. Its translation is CASSPRQTYEQYF. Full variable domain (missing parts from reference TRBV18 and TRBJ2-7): NAGVMQNPRHLVRRRGQEARLRCSPMKGHSHVYWYRQLPEEGLKFMVYLQKENIIDESGMPKERFSAEFPKEGPSILRIQQVVRGDSAAYFCASSPRQTYEQYFGPGTRLTVT.